The next 27 T cell receptor beta chains were all read from a single sample in a study of cytomegalovirus exposure and HLA in healthy donors. PCR involved 60 Vbeta and 13 Jbeta primers. Measured with immunoSEQ multiplex PCR; TCRdb has only the in-frame clones, and not every one. The sample lists 46,000 or so clones, about 60% seen once, with more than 10% in the top ten. The sequencing input was PBMCs. The receptors originated from a man in his fifties or sixties in good health and CMV-seropositive.

This chain uses TRBV5-1 with TRBJ2-4; 12 bases line up with TRBD2. Per germline, CDR1 SGHRS and CDR2 YFSETQ. The CDR3 runs to 15 residues. Trimming cost V 4 bases and J 4 bases; bases outside gene matches: 3. CDR3 nucleotides: TGCGCCAGCAGCAGTGGGACTAGCGGGAAAAACATTCAGTACTTC. This encodes CASSSGTSGKNIQYF.

This clone was counted only a few times. The chain uses TRBV27 and TRBJ2-3, with TRBD2 identical over 14 bases. V was pared by 10 bases and J by 4 bases, with 13 bases of the junction left unmatched. The CDR3 covers 17 residues. Germline-derived CDR1 and CDR2 are MNHEY and SMNVEV (reference sequence). As DNA, the CDR3 is TGTGCCACCTCGGGACTAGCGGGAGTCGGGTACGCAGATACGCAGTATTTT. It codes for CATSGLAGVGYADTQYF.

This clone appeared a single time. This chain uses TRBV14 with TRBJ2-7; TRBD2 aligns across 7 bases. CDR3 length: 16 residues. With V trimmed by 0 bases and J by 2 bases, 7 bases remained unmatched. Germline CDR1 is SGHDN and CDR2 is FVKESK. For the CDR3, the DNA is TGTGCCAGCAGCCAAGATCCGGCTAGCGGCACCTACGAGCAGTACTTC. Its protein product is CASSQDPASGTYEQYF.

The CDR3 sequence is CASSLADGGKPGYTF. DNA of the CDR3: TGCGCCAGCAGCTTGGCCGATGGGGGCAAACCGGGCTACACCTTC. The chain combines TRBV5-1 with TRBJ1-2; perhaps TRBD1 as D (6 bases). The V gene's germline CDR1 is SGHRS and CDR2 YFSETQ. CDR3 length: 15 amino acids. The V gene lost 0 bases and the J gene lost 8 bases, with 17 bases spanning the gap.

The J gene is TRBJ2-7, the V gene TRBV6-1; the match to TRBD2 covers 10 bases. V lost 0 bases to trimming and J lost 5 bases; unmatched junction nucleotides: 7. Per germline, CDR1 MNHNS and CDR2 SASEGT. The CDR3 sequence is 16 residues long. The CDR3 region is CASSEARLAGAHEQYF. CDR3 coding DNA: TGTGCCAGCAGTGAAGCGAGGCTAGCGGGAGCCCACGAGCAGTACTTC.

The genes are TRBV4-3 and TRBJ2-1, with a possible D match to TRBD2 (6 bases). This CDR3 spans 16 amino acids. CDR1 LGHNA and CDR2 YSLEER come from the germline V gene. Trimming shortened V by 1 base and J by 5 bases, and 15 bases separated the two germline ends. CDR3: CASSQAWSSADNEQFF. In nucleotides, the CDR3 is TGCGCCAGCAGCCAAGCCTGGTCTAGCGCCGACAATGAGCAGTTCTTC.

V and J are TRBV11-3 and TRBJ2-7; TRBD1 is a possible D gene (6 bases). Germline lookup yields CDR1 SGHNT and CDR2 YENEEA. The CDR3 is 12 amino acids. Trimming pared 5 bases from V and 7 bases from J, leaving 12 bases between. The CDR3 loop is CASSQQGGEQYF. The CDR3 DNA reads as TGTGCCAGCAGCCAACAGGGTGGAGAGCAGTACTTC.

The chain is built from TRBV19 and TRBJ2-5, with TRBD2 matching 7 bases. The last part of the DNA fits TRBJ2-7 better; the J call may be wrong. Germline V gene lookup returns CDR1 LNHDA and CDR2 SQIVND (reference sequence). The CDR3 contains 15 residues. The CDR3 region has the DNA TGTGCCAGTAGTCCTGTGGAGGCAGGGAGGGACGAGCAGTACTTC. Translation: CASSPVEAGRDEQYF.

This rearrangement joins TRBV5-1 to TRBJ1-1, with 9 bases fitting TRBD1. V lost 4 bases, J lost 6 bases, and 7 bases stayed unmatched. The CDR3 runs 14 residues. Germline V gives CDR1 SGHRS, CDR2 YFSETQ. CDR3 loop: CASSPGQGFPEAFF. For the CDR3, the DNA is TGCGCCAGCAGCCCGGGACAGGGTTTCCCTGAAGCTTTCTTT.

The chain joins TRBV18 to TRBJ2-7, with 7 bases fitting TRBD2. J lost 0 bases, V lost 1 base, and 6 bases had no gene match. This CDR3 has 16 amino acids. Looked up from germline, CDR1 is KGHSH and CDR2 is LQKENI. The CDR3 DNA follows: TGTGCCAGCTCACCACGACTAGCTACCTCCTCCTACGAGCAGTACTTC. Translating gives CASSPRLATSSYEQYF. Supplemented by reference TRBV18 and TRBJ2-7, the full variable domain reads NAGVMQNPRHLVRRRGQEARLRCSPMKGHSHVYWYRQLPEEGLKFMVYLQKENIIDESGMPKERFSAEFPKEGPSILRIQQVVRGDSAAYFCASSPRLATSSYEQYFGPGTRLTVT.

A few counts support this clone. The chain employs TRBV9 and TRBJ2-1; 7 bases fit TRBD2. Germline CDR1 is SGDLS and CDR2 is YYNGEE. This CDR3 has 15 amino acids. V dropped 3 bases and J dropped 6; count of bases not matched to a gene: 9. The CDR3 here is CASSDKREGSNEQFF. The CDR3 DNA follows: TGTGCCAGCAGCGATAAGAGGGAGGGGAGCAATGAGCAGTTCTTC.

V is TRBV29-1 and J is TRBJ1-1, with unresolved D. The germline V and J ends were trimmed by 8 bases and 3 bases, with 13 bases remaining between them. The CDR3 spans 12 residues. Germline values: CDR1 SQVTM, CDR2 ANQGSEA. The DNA of the CDR3 is TGCAGCCTTACCGGTGCGGACACTGAAGCTTTCTTT. It specifies CSLTGADTEAFF.

This chain joins TRBV18 and TRBJ2-7, with D perhaps TRBD2 (6 bases). The length of the CDR3 is 13 residues. Germline V lookup: CDR1 KGHSH, CDR2 LQKENI. The V and J ends lost 8 bases and 5 bases respectively, with 16 bases between them. CDR3 protein: CASAGGRIDEQYF. The DNA of the CDR3 is TGTGCCAGCGCCGGGGGACGTATCGACGAGCAGTACTTC.

This chain joins TRBV7-2 and TRBJ2-3; D gene unclear. V was clipped by 4 bases and J by 5 bases, with 13 bases between them. This CDR3 spans 14 amino acids. Germline V gives CDR1 SGHTA, CDR2 FQGNSA. CDR3 nucleotides: TGTGCCAGCAGCTCCCCAGTTCAGTTAGATACGCAGTATTTT. As protein: CASSSPVQLDTQYF.

The chain is built from TRBV28 and TRBJ2-5, with 8 bases that match TRBD1. This CDR3 spans 12 amino acids. The germline CDR1 and CDR2 sequences are MDHEN and SYDVKM. V was clipped by 4 bases and J by 5 bases; unmatched bases: 0. This CDR3 is CASSWDRETQYF. The CDR3 nucleotides are TGTGCCAGCAGTTGGGACAGGGAGACCCAGTACTTC.

V and J are TRBV6-1 and TRBJ2-1; perhaps TRBD1 as D (5 bases). This CDR3 is 13 amino acids long. The germline gives CDR1 MNHNS, CDR2 SASEGT. The ends were cut back, 0 bases at V and 9 bases at J, with 9 bases in the middle. CDR3 in DNA: TGTGCCAGCAGTGAAGCGCTAAGGGGTGAGCAGTTCTTC. Its translation: CASSEALRGEQFF.

This clone was seen just once. The chain is built from TRBV7-8 and TRBJ2-1, with 9 bases lining up with TRBD1. Germline CDR1 and CDR2: SGHVS and FQNEAQ. The CDR3 loop spans 14 amino acids. The J segment lost 10 bases and the V segment lost 4 bases, leaving 8 bases of the junction unmatched. The CDR3 sequence is CASSSPGQGWEQFF. The CDR3 DNA is TGTGCCAGCAGCTCTCCGGGACAGGGTTGGGAGCAGTTCTTC.

The rearrangement joins TRBV2 to TRBJ1-1; no clear D. CDR1 SNHLY and CDR2 FYNNEI come from the germline V gene. V was cut by 4 bases and J by 7 bases, with 4 bases left in between. The CDR3 length is 10 residues. CDR3 sequence reads: CASSAIEAFF. CDR3 coding DNA: TGTGCCAGCAGTGCAATTGAAGCTTTCTTT. Full variable domain (missing parts from reference TRBV2 and TRBJ1-1): EPEVTQTPSHQVTQMGQEVILRCVPISNHLYFYWYRQILGQKVEFLVSFYNNEISEKSEIFDDQFSVERPDGSNFTLKIRSTKLEDSAMYFCASSAIEAFFGQGTRLTVV.

This clone has a handful of counts. The V gene is TRBV10-2, the J gene TRBJ2-7, with TRBD2 matching 10 bases. V lost 6 bases to trimming and J lost 7 bases; unmatched junction nucleotides: 6. The germline CDR1 and CDR2 sequences are WSHSY and SAAADI. The CDR3 sequence is 13 residues long. The CDR3 spells CASRLAGIREQYF. CDR3 nucleotides: TGCGCCAGCAGACTAGCGGGAATCAGGGAGCAGTACTTC.

The rearrangement uses TRBV11-1 and TRBJ2-7, with no clear D. Deletions cut 4 bases from V and 3 bases from J, with 10 bases between. The CDR3 has 13 amino acids. Germline assignment: CDR1 SGHAT and CDR2 FQDESV (reference sequence). The CDR3 bases are TGTGCCAGCAGCTACACAAGATACTACGAGCAGTACTTC. As protein: CASSYTRYYEQYF.

J is TRBJ2-7 and V is TRBV19, with D possibly being TRBD2 (6 bases). CDR1 and CDR2 from the germline V gene are LNHDA and SQIVND (reference sequence). This CDR3 has 15 amino acids. V was clipped by 5 bases and J by 2 bases, with 16 bases between them. The CDR3 bases are TGTGCCAGTAGTCCATATGGGGGAGGACCCTACGAGCAGTACTTC. Its protein is CASSPYGGGPYEQYF. Using reference TRBV19 and TRBJ2-7 for the parts outside the CDR3, the full variable domain is DGGITQSPKYLFRKEGQNVTLSCEQNLNHDAMYWYRQDPGQGLRLIYYSQIVNDFQKGDIAEGYSVSREKKESFPLTVTSAQKNPTAFYLCASSPYGGGPYEQYFGPGTRLTVT.

This rearrangement joins TRBV7-2 to TRBJ2-5; D call uncertain. Trimming removed 4 bases at V and 4 bases at J, with 16 bases between. Germline CDR1 is SGHTA and CDR2 is FQGNSA. The CDR3 length is 15 residues. The CDR3 loop reads CASSSVARTGETQYF. The CDR3 nucleotides read TGTGCCAGCAGCTCCGTCGCGCGCACGGGAGAGACCCAGTACTTC.

This clone showed up just a few times. The chain uses TRBV19 and TRBJ1-2; 8 nucleotides line up with TRBD1. Germline values: CDR1 LNHDA, CDR2 SQIVND (reference sequence). The CDR3 spans 13 residues. The ends lost 7 bases at V and 6 bases at J; junction bases unmatched: 7. CDR3 bases: TGTGCCAGTAAGACAGGGGTTAGCCATGGCTACACCTTC. It yields the protein CASKTGVSHGYTF.

DNA for the CDR3: TGTGCCACCAGCAGTGGCCAGGGGGCTTCCACAGATACGCAGTATTTT. Translation gives CATSSGQGASTDTQYF. V and J are TRBV15 and TRBJ2-3; 8 bases fit TRBD1. Germline assignment: CDR1 LNHNV and CDR2 YYDKDF (reference sequence). This CDR3 is 16 amino acids long. V lost 3 bases to trimming and J lost 2 bases; unmatched junction nucleotides: 7.

Written as DNA, the CDR3 is TGCAGTGCGCTGAGCGCCTACGAGCAGTACTTC. It is translated as CSALSAYEQYF. The chain recombines TRBV20-1 with TRBJ2-7; D is undetermined. V lost 6 bases and J lost 2, with 8 bases in between. CDR1 is DFQATT, CDR2 SNEGSKA, per germline (reference sequence). The CDR3 runs to 11 residues.

The rearrangement uses TRBV27 and TRBJ1-1; possible D gene TRBD1, 6 bases. V was cut by 2 bases and J by 0 bases, with 13 bases left in between. The CDR3 totals 16 residues. Germline loops: CDR1 MNHEY, CDR2 SMNVEV (reference sequence). The CDR3 DNA is TGTGCCAGCAGTTTAGTCTATGGACAGTTGAACACTGAAGCTTTCTTT. Translated, it gives CASSLVYGQLNTEAFF.

The V and J genes are TRBV29-1 and TRBJ1-5; TRBD1 matches at 10 bases. The CDR3 totals 13 residues. CDR1 SQVTM and CDR2 ANQGSEA come from the germline V gene. With V trimmed by 7 bases and J by 7 bases, 7 bases remained unmatched. The CDR3 nucleotides are TGCAGCGCCACCGGACAGGGGGACCAGCCCCAGCATTTT. Translating gives CSATGQGDQPQHF.